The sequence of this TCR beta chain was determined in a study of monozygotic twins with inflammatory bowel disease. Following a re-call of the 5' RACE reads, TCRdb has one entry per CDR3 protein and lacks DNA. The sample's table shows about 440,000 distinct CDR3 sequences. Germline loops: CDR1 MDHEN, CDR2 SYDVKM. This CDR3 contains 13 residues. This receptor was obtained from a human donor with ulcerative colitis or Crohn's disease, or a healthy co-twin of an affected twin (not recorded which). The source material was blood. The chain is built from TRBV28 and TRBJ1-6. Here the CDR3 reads CASTLGGYSPLHF.